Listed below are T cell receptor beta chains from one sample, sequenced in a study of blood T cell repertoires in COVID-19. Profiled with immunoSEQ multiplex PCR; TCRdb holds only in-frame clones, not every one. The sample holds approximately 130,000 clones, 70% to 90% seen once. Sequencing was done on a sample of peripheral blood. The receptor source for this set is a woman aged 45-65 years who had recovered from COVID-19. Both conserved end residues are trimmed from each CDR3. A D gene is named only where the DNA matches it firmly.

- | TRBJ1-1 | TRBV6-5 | ASRDHSLEAF
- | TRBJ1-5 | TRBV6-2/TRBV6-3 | ASSYFASEIDPQH
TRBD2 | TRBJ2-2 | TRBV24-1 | ATSDLGLAGGVTGELF
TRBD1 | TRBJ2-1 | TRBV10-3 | AISDGQGVYNEQF
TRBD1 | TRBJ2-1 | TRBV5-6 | ASSLVDREYNEQF
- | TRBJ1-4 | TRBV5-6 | ASSRPETEKLF
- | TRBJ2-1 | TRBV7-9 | ASSLYGGESYEQF
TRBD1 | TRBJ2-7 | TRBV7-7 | ASSLDRGSEQY
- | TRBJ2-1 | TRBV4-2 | ASSQDPGGNNEQF
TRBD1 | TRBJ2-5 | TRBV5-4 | ASSSDRGLEY
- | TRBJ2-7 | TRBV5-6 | ASSLVSSYEQY
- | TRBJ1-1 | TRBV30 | AWGWGPTEAF
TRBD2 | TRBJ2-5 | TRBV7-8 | ASSIGLAKETQY
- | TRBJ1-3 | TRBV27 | ASRSRSSGNTIY
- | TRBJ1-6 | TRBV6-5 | ASSYMGSSPLH
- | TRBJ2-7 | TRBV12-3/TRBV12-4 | ASSFLENEQY
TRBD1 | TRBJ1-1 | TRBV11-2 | ASSLSRGQIMNTEAF
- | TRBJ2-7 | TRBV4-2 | ASSHEGSGGREQY
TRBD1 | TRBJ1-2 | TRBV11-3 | ASSLQGVDYGYT
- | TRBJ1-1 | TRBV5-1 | ASSLGMGNTEAF
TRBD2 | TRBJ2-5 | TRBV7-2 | ASSLGLAQETQY
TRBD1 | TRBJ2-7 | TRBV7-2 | ASSFSRDSYEQY
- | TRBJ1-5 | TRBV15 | ATSRDNRGLEPQH
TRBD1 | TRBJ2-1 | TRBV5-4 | ASSRTGGFFNEQF
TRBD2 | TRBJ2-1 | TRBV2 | ASKGLAGVDEQF
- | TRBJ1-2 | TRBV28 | ASSLVENYGYT
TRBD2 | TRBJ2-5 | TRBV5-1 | ASSLDAGVGTQY
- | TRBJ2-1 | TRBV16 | ASSQSPAYNEQF
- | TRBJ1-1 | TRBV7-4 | ASSCKVPTGLRGGGAF
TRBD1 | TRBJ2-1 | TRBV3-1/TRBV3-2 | ASSRNTGGNEQF
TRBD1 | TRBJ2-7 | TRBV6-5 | ASSYSRDRVCEQY
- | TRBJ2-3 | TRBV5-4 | ASSLGPGDTQY
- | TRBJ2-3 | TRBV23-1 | ASSQSRFWTDTQY
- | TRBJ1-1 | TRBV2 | AIEGVTEAF
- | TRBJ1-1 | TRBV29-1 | SVAGDTEAF
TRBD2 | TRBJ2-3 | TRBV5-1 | ASSLAASGSLGTDTQY
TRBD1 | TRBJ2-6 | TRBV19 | ASRAGGSGANVLT
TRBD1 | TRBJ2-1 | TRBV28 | ASSSPWTGSREQF
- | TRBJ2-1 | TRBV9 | ASSLEDSFNEQF
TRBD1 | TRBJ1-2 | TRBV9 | ASSPTGTEGYGYT
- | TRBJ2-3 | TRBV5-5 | ASSPPGPDTQY
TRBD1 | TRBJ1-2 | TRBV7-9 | ASSLRVTGKDTTYGYT
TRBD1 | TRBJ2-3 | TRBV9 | ASSLQGTTDTQY
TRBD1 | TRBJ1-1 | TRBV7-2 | ASSQTGGETEAF
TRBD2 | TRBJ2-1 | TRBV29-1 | SVYLAGGEF
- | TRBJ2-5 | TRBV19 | ASSMGFRGRQETQY